This section outlines one TCR beta chain sequence together with its context. When the RNA was reverse transcribed, random hexamers were used with an input of roughly 0.5 to 1 ug. Across 54 Vbeta and 13 Jbeta, TCR beta CDR3 was amplified with immunoSEQ multiplex PCR. TCRdb processed the immunoSEQ multiplex PCR reads anew with MiXCR; each CDR3 protein has one entry. The sample lists approximately 200,000 distinct CDR3 sequences, just under 95% occurring once. This sample was taken from a study of CD8 T cells in Susac syndrome. In germline, CDR1 is SNHLY, CDR2 FYNNEI. Deletions cut 1 base from V and 1 base from J, with 4 bases between. This CDR3 region has 13 residues. The sequenced target, TCR beta, came from blood CD8+ and CD4+ T cells.

The rearrangement links TRBV2 to TRBJ2-5; D uncertain. Material: CD4+ T cells from PBMCs. The sequence was collected from a human donor with multiple sclerosis. Here the CDR3 DNA reads TGTGCCAGCAGTGAAGGGAGCCAAGAGACCCAGTACTTC. Its translation: CASSEGSQETQYF. The entire variable domain, with the rest obtained from reference TRBV2 and TRBJ2-5, is as follows: EPEVTQTPSHQVTQMGQEVILRCVPISNHLYFYWYRQILGQKVEFLVSFYNNEISEKSEIFDDQFSVERPDGSNFTLKIRSTKLEDSAMYFCASSEGSQETQYFGPGTRLLVL.